Listed below are T cell receptor beta chains from one sample, sequenced in a study of cytomegalovirus exposure and HLA in healthy donors. Produced via immunoSEQ multiplex PCR; TCRdb's table is partial and in-frame only. The sample has about 79,000 clones; approximately 93% are singletons. Sequenced: PBMCs. All receptors derive from a woman in her thirties in good health and CMV-seronegative. CDR3s include the opening cysteine and the closing phenylalanine or tryptophan. D genes are given only for firm matches. The size entry is marked missing in some rows and otherwise reads once, few, many or a size class.

clone size	J gene	D gene	V gene	CDR3 DNA	CDR3 protein
NA	TRBJ2-5	NA	TRBV4-1	TGCGCCAGCAGCCAAGATACATATCAAGAGACCCAGTACTTC	CASSQDTYQETQYF
NA	TRBJ2-7	TRBD2	TRBV5-1	TGCGCCAGCAGCTTCACCGGGACTACCCAATACGAGCAGTACTTC	CASSFTGTTQYEQYF
NA	TRBJ1-4	TRBD1	TRBV28	TGTGCCAGCAGTTCCTATCCCGGGACAGGGGCTGGGAATGAAAAACTGTTTTTT	CASSSYPGTGAGNEKLFF
NA	TRBJ1-6	TRBD1	TRBV15	TGTGCCACCAGCGGAGGACAGGGTCATTCACCCCTCCACTTT	CATSGGQGHSPLHF
NA	TRBJ1-6	NA	TRBV10-2	TGCGCCAGCAGGGAGTGGGAGTCGGGTAATTCACCCCTCCACTTT	CASREWESGNSPLHF
NA	TRBJ1-1	TRBD1	TRBV28	TGTGCCAGCAGTACTGACAGGGAGAGCACTGAAGCTTTCTTT	CASSTDRESTEAFF
NA	TRBJ1-1	TRBD1	TRBV5-1	TGCGCCAGCAGCTTGTTTCAGGGGGCCGCTGAAGCTTTCTTT	CASSLFQGAAEAFF
NA	TRBJ2-3	TRBD2	TRBV5-1	TGCGCCAGCAGCTTGGAACCTAGCGGGGGGGAAGATACGCAGTATTTT	CASSLEPSGGEDTQYF
NA	TRBJ1-3	TRBD1	TRBV30	TGTGCCTGGAGCGGGACAGCCGGAAACACCATATATTTT	CAWSGTAGNTIYF
NA	TRBJ1-2	TRBD1	TRBV5-6	TGTGCCAGCAGCTTGGTGGACAGGGGTCACTATGGCTACACCTTC	CASSLVDRGHYGYTF
NA	TRBJ2-5	TRBD1	TRBV5-1	TGCGCCAGCAGCTTAGGGACAGGGAATGCGGAGACCCAGTACTTC	CASSLGTGNAETQYF
once	TRBJ2-3	NA	TRBV6-6	TGTGCCAGCAGCGACCTCGGGGGCACAGATACGCAGTATTTT	CASSDLGGTDTQYF
NA	TRBJ1-1	TRBD1	TRBV7-2	TGTGCCAGCAGCTGGACCCCGGGACAGACTGAAGCTTTCTTT	CASSWTPGQTEAFF
NA	TRBJ2-2	NA	TRBV11-2	TGTGCCAGCAGCCCCCGAGCCCTTAACACCGGGGAGCTGTTTTTT	CASSPRALNTGELFF
NA	TRBJ1-1	NA	TRBV30	TGTGCCTGGAGTGAAGGACGGGGGGGGACTGAAGCTTTCTTT	CAWSEGRGGTEAFF
NA	TRBJ2-6	TRBD1	TRBV9	TGTGCCAGCAGCTTTCCCGGGACAGGGCGAGTCTCTGGGGCCAACGTCCTGACTTTC	CASSFPGTGRVSGANVLTF
NA	TRBJ2-3	NA	TRBV19	TGTGCCAGTAGTATGGCACTAGACAGGGATACGCAGTATTTT	CASSMALDRDTQYF
NA	TRBJ2-7	TRBD1	TRBV5-4	TGTGCCAGCAGCTTGGGTGACAGGGCTGAGTACGAGCAGTACTTC	CASSLGDRAEYEQYF
NA	TRBJ1-3	NA	TRBV10-2	TGCGCCAGCAGTTTGGGGGCTAGCTCTGGAAACACCATATATTTT	CASSLGASSGNTIYF
NA	TRBJ2-2	NA	TRBV21-1	TGTGCCAGCAGCAATAGGGACAGAGCGAACACCGGGGAGCTGTTTTTT	CASSNRDRANTGELFF
NA	TRBJ1-2	TRBD1	TRBV5-4	TGTGCCAGCAGCCGGACAGGGAGGGACCGTGGCTACACCTTC	CASSRTGRDRGYTF
NA	TRBJ2-1	NA	TRBV25-1	TGTGCCAGCAGTGACAACAGGGTTTACAATGAGCAGTTCTTC	CASSDNRVYNEQFF
NA	TRBJ1-1	NA	TRBV6-1	TGTGCCAGCAGTGGAATACTTGACACTGAAGCTTTCTTT	CASSGILDTEAFF
NA	TRBJ2-7	NA	TRBV4-1	TGCGCCAGCAGCCAGGCAAATCTAGAATACGAGCAGTACTTC	CASSQANLEYEQYF
NA	TRBJ2-3	TRBD2	TRBV7-9	TGTGCCAGCAGCCGAGAGAGCGGGGGGGGCCCCTCTAGCACAGATACGCAGTATTTT	CASSRESGGGPSSTDTQYF
few	TRBJ2-2	NA	TRBV5-1	TGCGCCAGCAGCCTCAGGGGACCGGGGGAGCTGTTTTTT	CASSLRGPGELFF
NA	TRBJ2-7	NA	TRBV19	TGTGCCAGTGGTCGGGATACCTCCTACGAGCAGTACTTC	CASGRDTSYEQYF
NA	TRBJ1-5	TRBD1	TRBV30	TGTGCCTGGAGATCCGGGACAGGGGGAAATCAGCCCCAGCATTTT	CAWRSGTGGNQPQHF
NA	TRBJ1-2	NA	TRBV5-5	TGTGCCAGCAGCTTCGACAGTACTGGCTACACCTTC	CASSFDSTGYTF
NA	TRBJ2-5	TRBD1	TRBV5-1	TGCGCCAGCAGCGTAGGGACAGTGAAAGAGACCCAGTACTTC	CASSVGTVKETQYF
NA	TRBJ2-5	TRBD2	TRBV6-1	TGTGCCAGCAGTGAGGTCGGGGGGGGCGTGCTGGAGACCCAGTACTTC	CASSEVGGGVLETQYF
NA	TRBJ2-1	NA	TRBV15	TGTGCCACCAGCAGAGACTGGGGGGTCCTACACAATGAGCAGTTCTTC	CATSRDWGVLHNEQFF
NA	TRBJ2-1	TRBD1	TRBV5-1	TGCGCCAGCAGCGGGCGACAGGGGCTGGATGAGCAGTTCTTC	CASSGRQGLDEQFF
few	TRBJ2-7	NA	TRBV28	TGTGCCAGCACCCCCGCCGGCGGTGAGCAGTACTTC	CASTPAGGEQYF
NA	TRBJ1-1	NA	TRBV7-9	TGTGCCAGCAGCTTAGGCAGAACCACTGAAGCTTTCTTT	CASSLGRTTEAFF
NA	TRBJ1-5	TRBD1	TRBV18	TGTGCCAGCTCACCACCGGGACAGGGCGGTCAGCCCCAGCATTTT	CASSPPGQGGQPQHF
NA	TRBJ2-7	NA	TRBV5-1	TGCGCCAGCAGCCGAGGGGGAAGGGAGGGCCCATACGAGCAGTACTTC	CASSRGGREGPYEQYF
once	TRBJ1-4	TRBD1	TRBV7-8	TGTGCCAGCAGCACCCACAGGGGGGCGCCGTCTAATGAAAAACTGTTTTTT	CASSTHRGAPSNEKLFF
NA	TRBJ2-1	TRBD1	TRBV7-6	TGTGCCAGCAGCGCGACAGGGGGCTACTACAATGAGCAGTTCTTC	CASSATGGYYNEQFF
NA	TRBJ1-4	TRBD1	TRBV19	TGTGCCAGTCGGGCGCTCGGGACAGGCAAACGGGAAAAACTGTTTTTT	CASRALGTGKREKLFF
NA	TRBJ2-1	TRBD1	TRBV7-3	TGTGCCAGCAGCCCAACCGGGACAGCGAAGGGTGAGCAGTTCTTC	CASSPTGTAKGEQFF
NA	TRBJ2-1	TRBD2	TRBV19	TGTGCCAGTAGCCTATGGGGACTAGCGGGAGATAGCAATGAGCAGTTCTTC	CASSLWGLAGDSNEQFF
NA	TRBJ1-2	TRBD1	TRBV7-9	TGTGCCACCATCCCCCGGGACAGGGGGCTGAACTATGGCTACACCTTC	CATIPRDRGLNYGYTF
NA	TRBJ1-6	TRBD1	TRBV14	TGTGCCAGCAGCCAAGACGACCTCGGACAGGCGGCGTATAATTCACCCCTCCACTTT	CASSQDDLGQAAYNSPLHF
NA	TRBJ2-4	TRBD2	TRBV4-2	TGTGCCAGCAGCCAAGAATCGGGCGGGAGGGGGCTAGCCAAAAACATTCAGTACTTC	CASSQESGGRGLAKNIQYF
NA	TRBJ2-5	NA	TRBV5-1	TGCGCCAGCAGCTTGGGCGGCAGCAGCGGGGAGACCCAGTACTTC	CASSLGGSSGETQYF
NA	TRBJ2-3	TRBD2	TRBV7-2	TGTGCCAGCAGCTCGGGGGGGGGCCCCACAGATACGCAGTATTTT	CASSSGGGPTDTQYF